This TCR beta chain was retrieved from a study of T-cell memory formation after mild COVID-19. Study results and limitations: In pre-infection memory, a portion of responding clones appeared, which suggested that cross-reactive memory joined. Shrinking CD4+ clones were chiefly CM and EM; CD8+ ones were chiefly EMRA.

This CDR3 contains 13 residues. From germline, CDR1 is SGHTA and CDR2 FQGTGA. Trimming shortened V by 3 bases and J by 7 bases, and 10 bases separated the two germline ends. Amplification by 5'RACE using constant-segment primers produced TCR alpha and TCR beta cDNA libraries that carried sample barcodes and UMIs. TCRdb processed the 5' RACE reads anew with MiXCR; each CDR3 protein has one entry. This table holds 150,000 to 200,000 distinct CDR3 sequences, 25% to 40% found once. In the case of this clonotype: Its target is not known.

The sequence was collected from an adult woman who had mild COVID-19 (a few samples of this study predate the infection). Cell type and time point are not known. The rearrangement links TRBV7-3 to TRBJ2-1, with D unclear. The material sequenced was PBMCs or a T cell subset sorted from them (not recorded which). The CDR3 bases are TGTGCCAGCAGCTTTGGGGATCGGAATGAGCAGTTCTTC. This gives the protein CASSFGDRNEQFF.